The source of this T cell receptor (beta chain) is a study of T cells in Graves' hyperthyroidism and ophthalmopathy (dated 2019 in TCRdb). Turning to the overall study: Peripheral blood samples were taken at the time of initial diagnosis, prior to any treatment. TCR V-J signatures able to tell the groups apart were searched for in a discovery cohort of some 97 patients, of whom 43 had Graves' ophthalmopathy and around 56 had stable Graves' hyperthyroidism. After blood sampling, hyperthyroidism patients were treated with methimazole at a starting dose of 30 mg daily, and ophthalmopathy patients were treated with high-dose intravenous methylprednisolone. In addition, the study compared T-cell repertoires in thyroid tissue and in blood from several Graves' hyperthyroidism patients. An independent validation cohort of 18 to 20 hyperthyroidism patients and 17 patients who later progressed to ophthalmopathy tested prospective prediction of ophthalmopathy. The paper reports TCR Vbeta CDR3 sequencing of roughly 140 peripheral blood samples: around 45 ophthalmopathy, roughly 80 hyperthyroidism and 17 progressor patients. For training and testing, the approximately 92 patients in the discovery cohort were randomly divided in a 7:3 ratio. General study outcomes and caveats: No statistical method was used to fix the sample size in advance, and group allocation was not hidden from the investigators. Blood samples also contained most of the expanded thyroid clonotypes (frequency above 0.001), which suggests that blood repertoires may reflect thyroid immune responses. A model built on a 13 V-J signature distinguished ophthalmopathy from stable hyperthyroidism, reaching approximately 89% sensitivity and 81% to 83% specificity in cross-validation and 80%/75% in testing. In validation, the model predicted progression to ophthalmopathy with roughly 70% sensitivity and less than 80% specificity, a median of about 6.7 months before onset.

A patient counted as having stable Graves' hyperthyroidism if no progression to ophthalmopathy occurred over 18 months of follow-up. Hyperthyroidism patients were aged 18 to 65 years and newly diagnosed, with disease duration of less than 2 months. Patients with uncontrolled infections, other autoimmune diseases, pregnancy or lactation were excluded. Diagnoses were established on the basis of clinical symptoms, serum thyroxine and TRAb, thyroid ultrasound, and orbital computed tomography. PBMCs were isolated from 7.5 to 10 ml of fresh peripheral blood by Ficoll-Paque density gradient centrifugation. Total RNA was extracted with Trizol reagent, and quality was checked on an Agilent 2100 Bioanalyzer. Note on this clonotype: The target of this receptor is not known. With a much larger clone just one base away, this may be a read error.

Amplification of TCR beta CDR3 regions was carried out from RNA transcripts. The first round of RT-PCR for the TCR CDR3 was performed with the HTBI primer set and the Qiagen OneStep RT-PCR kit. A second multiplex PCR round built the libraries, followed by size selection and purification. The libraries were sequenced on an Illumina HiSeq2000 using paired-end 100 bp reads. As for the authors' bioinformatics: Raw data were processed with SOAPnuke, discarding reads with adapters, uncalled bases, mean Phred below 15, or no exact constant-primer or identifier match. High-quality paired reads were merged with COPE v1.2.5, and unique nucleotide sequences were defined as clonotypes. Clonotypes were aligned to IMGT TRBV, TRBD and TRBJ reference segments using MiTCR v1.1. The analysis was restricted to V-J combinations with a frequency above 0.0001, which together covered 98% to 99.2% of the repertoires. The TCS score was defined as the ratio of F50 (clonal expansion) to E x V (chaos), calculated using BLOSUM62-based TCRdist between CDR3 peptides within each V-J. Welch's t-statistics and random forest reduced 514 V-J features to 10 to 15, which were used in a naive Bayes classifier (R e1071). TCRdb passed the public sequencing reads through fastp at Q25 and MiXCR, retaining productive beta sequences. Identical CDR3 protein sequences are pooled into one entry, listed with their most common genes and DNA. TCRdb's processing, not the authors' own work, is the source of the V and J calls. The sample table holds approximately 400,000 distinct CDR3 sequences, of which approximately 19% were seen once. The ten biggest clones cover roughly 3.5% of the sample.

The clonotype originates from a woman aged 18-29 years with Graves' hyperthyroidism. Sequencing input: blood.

DNA sequence: TGTGCCAGCAGCCGGACAGGGGTCGAGCAGTACTTC. It translates to CASSRTGVEQYF. The chain is made from TRBV7-9 and TRBJ2-7; the junction holds 9 bases that match TRBD1. Per the germline V gene (reference sequence), SEHNR is the CDR1 and FQNEAQ is the CDR2. Trimming leaves V shorter by 5 bases and J shorter by 6 bases, with the junction holding 2 bases beyond the gene matches. The CDR3 runs 12 residues from the cysteine to the phenylalanine. The sequence is cut down to CDR3 DNA, 36 bases in frame from base 1.